This T cell receptor (beta chain) was identified in a study of cytomegalovirus exposure and HLA in healthy donors. Overall study results and limits: As immune exposure information, only CMV serostatus was available.

V shed 7 bases and J 2 bases; nucleotides not matched to a gene: 7. The CDR3 consists of 16 residues. CDR1 and CDR2 from the germline V gene are MDHEN and SYDVKM. The donors gave bone marrow, and they were healthy. The PCR used 60 Vbeta and 13 Jbeta primers. Data came from immunoSEQ multiplex PCR; TCRdb stores just in-frame clones and leaves some out. The table lists 130,000 or so clones, over 60% of them singletons, with around 3.5% in the top ten. Comments on this clone: Its target is not known.

Sequencing was performed on PBMCs. This rearrangement joins TRBV28 to TRBJ2-1, with 11 bases aligning to TRBD2. This receptor was identified in a young man in good health and CMV-seronegative. CDR3 sequence reads: CASNPWGLAAYNEQFF. CDR3 DNA: TGTGCCAGCAACCCTTGGGGACTAGCGGCCTACAATGAGCAGTTCTTC.